This T cell receptor (beta chain) was documented in a study of T cells in tumors and immune-related adverse events. Repertoires were generated with immunoSEQ multiplex PCR, while TCRdb's copy carries only in-frame clones and drops some. The sample contains about 20,000 clones, about 89% of which appear only once. The CDR3 runs to 14 residues. CDR1 and CDR2 (germline): SGHNT, YENEEA. Deletions cut 5 bases from V and 0 bases from J, with 8 bases between. This receptor was obtained from a female donor with metastatic renal cell carcinoma. This chain uses TRBV11-3 with TRBJ2-1; TRBD1 is a possible D gene (7 bases). Here the sequenced sample was lymph node tissue, taken from a patient treated with anti-PD-1 therapy. CDR3 DNA sequence: TGTGCCAGCAGCCAGGGGGGCTCCTACAATGAGCAGTTCTTC. It codes for CASSQGGSYNEQFF.